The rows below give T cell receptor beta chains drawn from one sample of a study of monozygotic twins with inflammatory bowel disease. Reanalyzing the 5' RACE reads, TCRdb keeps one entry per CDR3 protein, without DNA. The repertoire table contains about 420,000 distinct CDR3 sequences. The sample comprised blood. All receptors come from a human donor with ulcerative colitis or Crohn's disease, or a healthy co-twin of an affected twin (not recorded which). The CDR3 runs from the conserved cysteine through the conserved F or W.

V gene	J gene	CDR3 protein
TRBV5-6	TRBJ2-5	CASSPFGAGGLAPETQYF
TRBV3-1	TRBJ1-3	CASSQGPAGTVTGNTIYF
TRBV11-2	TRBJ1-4	CASSLSGSPNEKLFF
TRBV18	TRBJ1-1	CASSLDRGAEAFF
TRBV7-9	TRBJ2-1	CASRGTSGTYNEQFF
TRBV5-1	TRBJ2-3	CASSRDGPSTDTQYF
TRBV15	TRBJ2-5	CATSTNRGVEETQYF
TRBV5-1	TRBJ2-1	CASSPESSSYNEQFF
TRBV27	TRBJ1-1	CASSLIGDRNTEAFF
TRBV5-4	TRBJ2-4	CASSLAPRAGGAKNIQYF
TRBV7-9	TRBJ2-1	CASSFVLAGSEQFF
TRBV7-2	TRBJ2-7	CASSYGGSYEQYF
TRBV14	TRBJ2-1	CASSQAGTRYNEQFF
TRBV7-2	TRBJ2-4	CASRQGLGLAKNIQYF